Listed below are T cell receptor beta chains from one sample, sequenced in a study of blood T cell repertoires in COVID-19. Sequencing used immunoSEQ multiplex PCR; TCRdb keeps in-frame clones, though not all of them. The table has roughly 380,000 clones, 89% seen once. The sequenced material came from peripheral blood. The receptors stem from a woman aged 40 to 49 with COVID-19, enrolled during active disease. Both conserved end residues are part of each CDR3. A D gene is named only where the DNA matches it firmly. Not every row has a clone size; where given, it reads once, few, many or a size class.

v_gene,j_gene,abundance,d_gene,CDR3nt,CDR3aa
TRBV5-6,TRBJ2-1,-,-,TGTGCCAGCAGCCAAGCCTCGGCAGGGTACAATGAGCAGTTCTTC,CASSQASAGYNEQFF
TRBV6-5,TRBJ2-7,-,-,TGTGCCAGCAGTCGAACTCGTGGTGGGGGCGGCGAGCAGTACTTC,CASSRTRGGGGEQYF
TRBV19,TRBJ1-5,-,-,TGTGCCAGTAGTCTCGGCGGGGCAAGGGATCAGCCCCAGCATTTT,CASSLGGARDQPQHF
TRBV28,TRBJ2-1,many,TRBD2,TGTGCCAGCAGTTTGGGGGGGACGTATGAGCAGTTCTTC,CASSLGGTYEQFF
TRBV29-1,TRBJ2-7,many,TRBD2,TGCAGCGTTGATGGCCTAGCGGGAGCCTACACCTACGAGCAGTACTTC,CSVDGLAGAYTYEQYF
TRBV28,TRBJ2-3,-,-,TGTGCCAGCACAAGGAGGGAACTGTTGGATACGCAGTATTTT,CASTRRELLDTQYF
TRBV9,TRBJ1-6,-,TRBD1,TGTGCCAGCAGCGTACCGGGACAGACCAATTCACCCCTCCACTTT,CASSVPGQTNSPLHF
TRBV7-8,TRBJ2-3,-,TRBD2,TGTGCCAGCAGCACCGGACTAGCGGGAGCCACTAGCACAGATACGCAGTATTTT,CASSTGLAGATSTDTQYF
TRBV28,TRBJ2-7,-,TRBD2,TGTGCCACCAGGGCTAGCGGCACCTACGAGCAGTACTTC,CATRASGTYEQYF
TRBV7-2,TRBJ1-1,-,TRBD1,TGTGCCAGCAGCTTTAGGAGGGGGCAAGGTGAAGCTTTCTTT,CASSFRRGQGEAFF